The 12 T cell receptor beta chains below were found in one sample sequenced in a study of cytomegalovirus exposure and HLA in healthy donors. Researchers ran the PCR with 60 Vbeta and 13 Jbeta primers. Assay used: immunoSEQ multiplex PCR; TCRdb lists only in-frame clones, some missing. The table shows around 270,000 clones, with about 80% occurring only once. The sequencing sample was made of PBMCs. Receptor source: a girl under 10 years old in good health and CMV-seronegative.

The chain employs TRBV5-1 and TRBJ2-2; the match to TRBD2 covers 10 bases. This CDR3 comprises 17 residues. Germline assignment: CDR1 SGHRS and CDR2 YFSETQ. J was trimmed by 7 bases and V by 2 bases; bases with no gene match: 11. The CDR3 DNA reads TGCGCCAGCAGCTTCAATCTAGCGGGAGCCGCCAGCGGGGAGCTGTTTTTT. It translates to CASSFNLAGAASGELFF.

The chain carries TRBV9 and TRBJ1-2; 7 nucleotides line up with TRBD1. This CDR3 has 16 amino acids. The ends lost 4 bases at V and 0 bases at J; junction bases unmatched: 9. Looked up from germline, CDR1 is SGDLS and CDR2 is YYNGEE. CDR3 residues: CASSQGVTQANYGYTF. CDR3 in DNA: TGTGCCAGCAGCCAGGGGGTGACTCAAGCTAACTATGGCTACACCTTC.

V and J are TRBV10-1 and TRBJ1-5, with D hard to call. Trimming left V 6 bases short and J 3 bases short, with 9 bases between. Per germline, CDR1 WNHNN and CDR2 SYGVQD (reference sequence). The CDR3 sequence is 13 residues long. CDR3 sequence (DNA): TGCGCCAGCAGAACAGTAGACAATCAGCCCCAGCATTTT. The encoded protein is CASRTVDNQPQHF.

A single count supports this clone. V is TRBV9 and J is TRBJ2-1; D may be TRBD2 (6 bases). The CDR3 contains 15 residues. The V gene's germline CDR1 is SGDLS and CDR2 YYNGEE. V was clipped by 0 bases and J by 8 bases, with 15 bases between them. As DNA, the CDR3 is TGTGCCAGCAGCGTAGGCGCGGCGGGGAGTCATGAGCAGTTCTTC. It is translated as CASSVGAAGSHEQFF.

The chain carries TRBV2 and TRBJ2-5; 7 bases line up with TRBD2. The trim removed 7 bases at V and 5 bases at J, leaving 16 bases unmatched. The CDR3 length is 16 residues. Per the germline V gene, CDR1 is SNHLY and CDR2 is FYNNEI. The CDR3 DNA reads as TGTGCCAGCACTACACCTAAGACTAGCCAGAGGGAGACCCAGTACTTC. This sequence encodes CASTTPKTSQRETQYF.

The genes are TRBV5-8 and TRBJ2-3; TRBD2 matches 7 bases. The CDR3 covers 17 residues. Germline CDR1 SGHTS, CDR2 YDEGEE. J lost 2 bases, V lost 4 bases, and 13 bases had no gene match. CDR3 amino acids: CASSLPLKRGYTDTQYF. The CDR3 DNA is TGTGCCAGCAGCCTCCCGCTTAAGCGGGGCTACACAGATACGCAGTATTTT.

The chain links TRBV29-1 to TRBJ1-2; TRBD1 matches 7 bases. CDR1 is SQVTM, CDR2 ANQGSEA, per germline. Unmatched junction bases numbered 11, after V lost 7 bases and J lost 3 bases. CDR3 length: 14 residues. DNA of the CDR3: TGCAGCGCCCACCCTTTTGACAGGGACTATGGCTACACCTTC. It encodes CSAHPFDRDYGYTF.

CDR3 in amino acids: CASSDREDTEAFF. The CDR3 DNA follows: TGTGCCAGTAGTGACAGGGAGGACACTGAAGCTTTCTTT. The rearrangement uses TRBV13 and TRBJ1-1; TRBD1 matches 7 bases. The ends lost 9 bases at V and 3 bases at J; junction bases unmatched: 7. There are 13 residues in the CDR3. Germline V gives CDR1 PRHDT, CDR2 FYEKMQ (reference sequence).

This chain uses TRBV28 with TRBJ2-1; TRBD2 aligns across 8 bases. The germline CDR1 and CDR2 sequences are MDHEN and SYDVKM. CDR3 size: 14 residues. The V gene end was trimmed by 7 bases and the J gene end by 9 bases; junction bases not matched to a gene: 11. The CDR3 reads CASKFGGAGSEQFF. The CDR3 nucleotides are TGTGCCAGCAAGTTCGGGGGGGCCGGAAGTGAGCAGTTCTTC.

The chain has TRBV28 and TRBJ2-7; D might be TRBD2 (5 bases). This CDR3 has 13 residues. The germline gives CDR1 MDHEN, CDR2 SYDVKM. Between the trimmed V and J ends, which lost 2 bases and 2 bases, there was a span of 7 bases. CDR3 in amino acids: CASSLVGTYEQYF. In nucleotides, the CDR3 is TGTGCCAGCAGTTTAGTCGGGACCTACGAGCAGTACTTC.

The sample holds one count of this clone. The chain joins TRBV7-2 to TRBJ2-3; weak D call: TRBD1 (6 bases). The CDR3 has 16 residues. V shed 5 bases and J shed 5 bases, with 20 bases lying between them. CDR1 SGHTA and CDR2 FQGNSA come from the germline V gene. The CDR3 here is CASSHKMNRVKDTQYF. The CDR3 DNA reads TGTGCCAGCAGCCATAAGATGAACAGGGTTAAAGATACGCAGTATTTT.

CDR3 region: CASSIGGQGANYGYTF. The DNA of the CDR3 is TGTGCCAGTAGTATTGGGGGACAGGGGGCGAACTATGGCTACACCTTC. The rearrangement links TRBV19 to TRBJ1-2; 12 bases align to TRBD1. The ends lost 3 bases at V and 2 bases at J; junction bases unmatched: 4. The CDR3 contains 16 residues. Germline loops: CDR1 LNHDA, CDR2 SQIVND (reference sequence).